These 16 T cell receptor beta chains share one sample of origin, sequenced in a study of Graves' ophthalmopathy and Graves' hyperthyroidism. RNA transcripts were the template, and TCR beta CDR3 regions were amplified from them. HTBI-primed first-round RT-PCR preceded second-round multiplex PCR. MiXCR, applied by TCRdb to the multiplex PCR reads, yields one record per CDR3 protein. The sample holds around 600,000 distinct CDR3 sequences; just over 40% are singletons and the top ten take 2.5% to 3.5%. Sequences were obtained from peripheral blood. The origin of the receptors is an adult man with Graves' ophthalmopathy.

Regarding this clonotype: Since no conserved phenylalanine or tryptophan closes the CDR3, a read error is the likely cause. The chain employs TRBV4-1 and TRBJ2-7; D not resolved. This CDR3 spans 14 amino acids. CDR1 and CDR2 (germline): MGHRA, YSYEKL. V was cut by 0 bases and J by 1 base, with 7 bases left in between. The CDR3 reads CASSQDSRSYEQYL. CDR3 coding DNA: TGCGCCAGCAGCCAAGATTCACGTTCCTACGAGCAGTACCTC.

The V gene is TRBV29-1, the J gene TRBJ2-7; TRBD1 agrees at 7 bases. After removal of 3 bases from V and 3 bases from J, the junction contained 8 bases not matched to a gene. CDR1 is SQVTM, CDR2 ANQGSEA, per germline. The CDR3 runs to 14 residues. The CDR3 sequence: CSVEAGQARYEQYF. CDR3 in DNA: TGCAGCGTTGAGGCCGGACAGGCCCGCTACGAGCAGTACTTC.

Many counts were recorded for this clonotype. The CDR3 DNA reads TGCGCCAGCAGCTTGGTTGGGGATAGCAATCAGCCCCAGCATTTT. Protein sequence: CASSLVGDSNQPQHF. J is TRBJ1-5 and V is TRBV5-1; D ambiguous. V was trimmed by 0 bases and J by 0 bases, leaving 7 bases between them. Germline CDR1 reads SGHRS; CDR2 reads YFSETQ. This CDR3 region has 15 residues.

This clonotype was observed at least ten times. The chain recombines TRBV19 with TRBJ1-1; 7 bases map to TRBD1. V was clipped by 3 bases and J by 4 bases; unmatched bases: 5. This CDR3 region has 14 residues. Per germline, CDR1 LNHDA and CDR2 SQIVND (reference sequence). The CDR3 coding sequence is TGTGCCAGTAGTATCGTCGAGGGGGCCACTGAAGCTTTCTTT. Translation gives CASSIVEGATEAFF.

The CDR3 spells CAIGGQGAGAFF. In nucleotides, the CDR3 is TGTGCCATCGGGGGACAGGGGGCGGGAGCTTTCTTT. This chain uses TRBV10-3 with TRBJ1-1; TRBD1 agrees at 12 bases. The CDR3 contains 12 residues. The germline gives CDR1 ENHRY, CDR2 SYGVKD. V was clipped by 8 bases and J by 10 bases; unmatched bases: 5.

This clonotype was recorded at least ten times. J is TRBJ2-7 and V is TRBV15; tentative D call: TRBD2 (6 bases). This CDR3 spans 15 amino acids. CDR1 and CDR2 (germline): LNHNV, YYDKDF (reference sequence). V dropped 3 bases and J dropped 5 bases, with 17 bases sitting between them. Written as DNA, the CDR3 is TGTGCCACCAGCAGGTCCACGGAGGGAACGCACGAGCAGTACTTC. It specifies CATSRSTEGTHEQYF.

V is TRBV5-1 and J is TRBJ2-7; 7 bases map to TRBD1. The CDR3 contains 14 residues. V was pared by 4 bases and J by 7 bases, with 11 bases of the junction left unmatched. Germline assignment: CDR1 SGHRS and CDR2 YFSETQ. The CDR3 coding sequence is TGCGCCAGCAGCCATCCCAGGGGGTCAGGGGAGCAGTACTTC. As protein: CASSHPRGSGEQYF.

The chain links TRBV14 to TRBJ1-2, with 7 positions matching TRBD1. Germline CDR1 is SGHDN and CDR2 is FVKESK. The CDR3 contains 13 residues. CDR3: CASLDRDPGGYTF. The CDR3, as DNA: TGTGCTTCGCTCGACAGGGATCCGGGTGGCTACACCTTC.

This clonotype was counted many times. The chain uses TRBV4-2 and TRBJ2-5; the match to TRBD1 covers 7 bases. V shed 3 bases, J shed 5 bases, and the junction held 3 bases outside the gene matches. The germline CDR1 and CDR2 sequences are LGHNA and YNFKEQ. This CDR3 is built from 13 residues. CDR3 region: CASSQGTEETQYF. In nucleotides, the CDR3 is TGTGCCAGCAGCCAGGGGACAGAGGAGACCCAGTACTTC.

This clonotype was counted many times. This chain uses TRBV10-3 with TRBJ2-2, with D maybe TRBD2 (5 bases). Trimming removed 7 bases at V and 1 base at J, with 16 bases between. The CDR3 length is 16 residues. CDR1 is ENHRY, CDR2 SYGVKD, per germline. The CDR3 protein is CAIKGRSGGNTGELFF. The DNA of the CDR3 is TGTGCCATCAAGGGTAGGAGCGGAGGGAACACCGGGGAGCTGTTTTTT.

V gene TRBV7-2 combines with J gene TRBJ1-1, with 7 positions matching TRBD1. CDR1 is SGHTA and CDR2 is FQGNSA in the germline V gene. CDR3 length equals 16 residues. The V gene end was trimmed by 3 bases and the J gene end by 4 bases; junction bases not matched to a gene: 11. The CDR3 spells CASSLVGPGGATEAFF. The CDR3, as DNA: TGTGCCAGCAGCTTGGTTGGCCCAGGGGGGGCCACTGAAGCTTTCTTT.

This clonotype was counted a few times. The chain joins TRBV7-9 to TRBJ1-4; D possibly corresponds to TRBD1 (6 bases). The CDR3 runs 16 residues. The V and J ends lost 5 bases and 0 bases respectively, with 13 bases between them. Germline-derived CDR1 and CDR2 are SEHNR and FQNEAQ (reference sequence). In DNA, the CDR3 is TGTGCCAGCAGCCGGGGACGGGACACAACTAATGAAAAACTGTTTTTT. Protein product: CASSRGRDTTNEKLFF. Variable domain in full (rest from reference TRBV7-9 and TRBJ1-4): DTGVSQNPRHKITKRGQNVTFRCDPISEHNRLYWYRQTLGQGPEFLTYFQNEAQLEKSRLLSDRFSAERPKGSFSTLEIQRTEQGDSAMYLCASSRGRDTTNEKLFFGSGTQLSVL.

CDR3 nucleotide sequence: TGCAGCGTAGACCAGCTTAACTATGGCTACACCTTC. It yields the protein CSVDQLNYGYTF. The gene calls are TRBV29-1 and TRBJ1-2; D ambiguous. The germline gives CDR1 SQVTM, CDR2 ANQGSEA. V shed 6 bases and J shed 1 base, with 9 bases lying between them. CDR3 length: 12 amino acids.

V and J are TRBV2 and TRBJ2-1; D is perhaps TRBD1 or TRBD2 (5 bases each). Germline V gene sequence: CDR1 SNHLY, CDR2 FYNNEI. CDR3 size: 12 residues. The V end was cut by 6 bases, the J end by 12 bases, with 15 bases between. This chain's CDR3 is CASRTDGTGQFF. The CDR3 nucleotides are TGTGCCAGCAGGACGGACGGGACGGGGCAGTTCTTC.

The V and J genes are TRBV7-3 and TRBJ2-1, with D unclear. Per the germline V gene, CDR1 is SGHTA and CDR2 is FQGTGA. The CDR3 consists of 13 residues. V lost 2 bases, J lost 6 bases, and 8 bases lay in between. DNA of the CDR3: TGTGCCAGCAGCTTACTCCAGGCCAATGAGCAGTTCTTC. Translation gives CASSLLQANEQFF.

Comments on this clonotype: A much larger clone sits a single nucleotide away, making a read error possible. This chain joins TRBV20-1 and TRBJ2-5; tentatively, D is TRBD1 or TRBD2 (5 bases each). The CDR3 runs to 14 residues. The germline V and J ends were trimmed by 5 bases and 0 bases, with 13 bases remaining between them. Germline V gene lookup returns CDR1 DFQATT and CDR2 SNEGSKA (reference sequence). The CDR3 spells CSASRQTNQETQYF. Here the CDR3 DNA reads TGCAGTGCTTCCCGACAGACTAACCAAGAGACCCAGTACTTC.